This TCR beta chain appears in the sequencing data of a study of blood T cell repertoires in COVID-19 (dated by TCRdb to 2019 to 2021). Broadly, across the study: Samples from collaborators originated in the United States, Italy and Spain and spanned both the acute and convalescent phases of COVID-19. The prospective study material was composed of cDNA or gDNA derived from T cells, B-cell-depleted T cells, or PBMCs. Deeply sampled blood TCRbeta repertoires from subjects exposed to, actively infected with, or recovered from COVID-19 were included in the dataset. The repertoires were made available in a free public database intended to serve as a resource for research on the immune response to SARS-CoV-2. The samples were drawn from the first 160 participants of the ongoing ImmuneRACE study and from 1,254 subjects provided by 6 global collaborators. A de-identified subject ID, COVID-19 status, age in years and sex were almost always included in the sample metadata. HLA class I and class II types, where available, came from metadata supplied by the sample provider rather than from assay-based typing.

Concerning this clone itself: Its antigen is currently not known. No much larger clone is present one base from it, and per-base qualities are unavailable.

From the cysteine up to the phenylalanine, the CDR3 has a length of 14 residues. Left in the record is the CDR3 DNA by itself, 42 bases read in frame from the first base. The CDR1 and CDR2 encoded by the germline V gene (reference sequence) are WNHNN and SYGVQD. Ends trimmed: V by 9 bases, J by 1 base; bases unmatched to a gene: 4. TCRbeta CDR3 regions were amplified from genomic DNA by means of the immunoSEQ Assay, a bias-controlled multiplex PCR. The source study handled its data this way. The number of nucleated cells in each sample was estimated from the amplification of reference gene primers within the assay. To quantify the absolute abundance of each unique TCRbeta CDR3 rearrangement, sequence reads were collapsed and filtered. For each sample, productive Simpson clonality was calculated by taking the square root of Simpson's diversity index across productive rearrangements. The clones in this table, taken by TCRdb from immuneACCESS, are in-frame only. Not every clone is retained; where verified, under half of the shortfall comes from an unresolved V gene, and the cause of the rest is unknown. V, J and clone size are those of that table, while D and trimming were read from the DNA. This sample has over 90,000 clones in its table, and roughly 80% of those were observed once. Clones ranked in the top ten supply approximately 9.6% of the sample.

Study-wide conclusions, independent of this receptor: The amount of clinical and demographic metadata varied by source and participant and was provided uncurated.

The collaborating institutions used their own protocols to collect whole blood in K2EDTA tubes. Collaborator samples were shipped for TCRbeta analysis as frozen whole blood, isolated PBMCs, or DNA extracted from either sample type. The sequence derives from a man in his 60s with active or convalescent COVID-19. The source material was peripheral blood. The chain is assembled from TRBV10-1 and TRBJ2-2; 8 bases in the middle match TRBD1. The CDR3 loop reads CARTGDRNTGELFF. The nucleotides are TGCGCCAGGACAGGGGATAGGAACACCGGGGAGCTGTTTTTT.